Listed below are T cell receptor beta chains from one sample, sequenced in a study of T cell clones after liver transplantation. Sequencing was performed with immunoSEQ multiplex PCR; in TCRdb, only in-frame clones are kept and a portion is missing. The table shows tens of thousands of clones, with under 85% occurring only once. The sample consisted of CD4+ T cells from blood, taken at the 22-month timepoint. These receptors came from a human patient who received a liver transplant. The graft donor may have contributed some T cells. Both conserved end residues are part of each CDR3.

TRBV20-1	CSARGTGELFF
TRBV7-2	CASTPQGGASYEQYF
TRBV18	CASSRGSGTGSTYGYTF
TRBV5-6	CASSLVGPRNTGELFF
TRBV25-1	CASSGGGGYSGNTIYF
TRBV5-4	CASRFNFGEQFF
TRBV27	CASRTTSGAYEQYF
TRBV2	CASSAGGYEQYF
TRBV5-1	CASSLGAVNTEAFF
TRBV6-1	CASRGLLAGGNEQYF
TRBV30	CAWSFGRPDYEQYF
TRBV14	CASSQDNRAEAFF
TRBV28	CASSYGTGLKSGYTF
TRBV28	CASRNRDSNQPQHF
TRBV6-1	CASSLDRRTDTQYF
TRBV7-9	CAIGWGAGNQSQHF
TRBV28	CASRGTGPTSEKLFF
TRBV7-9	CASSLLSTRMNTEAFF
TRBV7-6	CASRQRTDTEAFF
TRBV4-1	CASSPRWEGVGNQPQHF
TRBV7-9	CASSSRGSGYEQYF
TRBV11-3	CASSLGGSTDTQYF
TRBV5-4	CASSPIGNEKLFF
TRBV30	CAWSRAGSPLHF
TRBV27	CASSLGGADNEQFF
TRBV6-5	CASSYKGIVVLTF
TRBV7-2	CASSPGGQKEQYF
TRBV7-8	CASSLEVQGYGYTF
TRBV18	CASSPDKGTSGAYNEQFF
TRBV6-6	CASSYGDGNSPLHF
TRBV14	CASSQTGTGNTEAFF
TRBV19	CASSSYRNTEAFF
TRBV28	CATQGGNTGELFF